This T cell receptor beta chain was documented in a study of blood T cell repertoires in COVID-19 (TCRdb year 2020). Describing the broader study: Samples covering the acute and convalescent phases of COVID-19 were provided by collaborators in the United States, Italy and Spain. Samples came from the ongoing ImmuneRACE study (first 160 participants) plus 1,254 subjects from 6 global collaborators. Sample metadata almost always included a de-identified subject ID, COVID-19 status, age in years and sex. The repertoires were made available in a free public database intended to serve as a resource for research on the immune response to SARS-CoV-2. HLA class I and class II types, where available, came from metadata supplied by the sample provider rather than from assay-based typing. Deeply sampled blood TCRbeta repertoires from subjects exposed to, actively infected with, or recovered from COVID-19 were included in the dataset. The material from the prospective study consisted of cDNA or gDNA derived from T cells, B-cell-depleted T cells, or PBMCs.

Between the V and J ends, shortened by 4 bases and 5 bases respectively, the junction contains 14 bases. The CDR3 contains 14 residues, cysteine and phenylalanine counted. The only DNA kept is the CDR3, 42 bases in frame from the first base. Via the germline V gene, CDR1 is KGHSH and CDR2 LQKENI. General study outcomes and caveats: How much clinical and demographic metadata was included differed by source and by participant, and the metadata was provided uncurated.

Each collaborating institution followed its own protocols to collect whole blood in K2EDTA tubes. Collaborator samples were shipped for TCRbeta analysis as frozen whole blood, isolated PBMCs, or DNA extracted from either sample type. The immunoSEQ Assay, a bias-controlled multiplex PCR, was used to amplify TCRbeta CDR3 regions from genomic DNA. The study's own analysis went as follows. The number of nucleated cells in each sample was estimated from the amplification of reference gene primers within the assay. To quantify the absolute abundance of each unique TCRbeta CDR3 rearrangement, sequence reads were collapsed and filtered. For each sample, productive Simpson clonality was calculated by taking the square root of Simpson's diversity index across productive rearrangements. TCRdb holds this immuneACCESS table with in-frame rearrangements only. Some clones are missing; in checked studies, unresolved V genes explain under half, and the rest has no known cause. The V and J calls and clone size were taken over from that table, and D and trimming were inferred from the DNA. The sample table shows 30,000 to 45,000 clones, and less than 95% are seen once. Clones ranked in the top ten supply around 5% of the sample.

In regard to this clone: It has no known antigen specificity. The record has no base qualities; no much larger clone is one base away.

The clonotype was recovered from a human donor in a cohort sampled during active COVID-19. The specimen sequenced was peripheral blood. The chain links TRBV18 with TRBJ1-1; the D gene cannot be named for sure. CDR3 loop: CASSLGLGQTEAFF. The sequenced DNA is TGTGCCAGCTCACTAGGACTTGGTCAAACTGAAGCTTTCTTT.